This section outlines one TCR beta chain sequence together with its context. Its antigen remains unidentified. No base qualities exist here, and no much larger clone lies one base off it. The CDR3 covers 18 residues, taking in both the cysteine and the phenylalanine. Only the CDR3 portion is preserved as DNA: 54 bases, with reading frame beginning at the first base. Deletion took 3 bases off V and 3 bases off J, with a span of 21 bases between the germline ends. Per the germline V gene, WSHSY is the CDR1 and SAAADI is the CDR2. Deep TCRbeta sequencing was performed with the immunoSEQ platform. The study's processing was this. Only productive rearrangements were exported from the immunoSEQ Analyzer for downstream analysis. Bulk TCRbeta clonotypes were assigned T cell phenotypes by matching to single-cell RNA+TCR-seq clones sharing the same TCRbeta sequence. Clone enrichment in tumor was calculated as tumor frequency divided by PBMC frequency from bulk TCR sequencing. GLIPH was used to group TCRs into specificity groups, clusters of distinct TCRs likely recognizing common antigens via shared CDR3 motifs. TCRdb's version of the immuneACCESS table is confined to in-frame rearrangements and falls short of the full clone set. An unresolved V gene accounts for under half of the shortfall where checked; the remainder is of unknown origin. The V and J calls and the clone size are those of that table, but D and trimming were determined from the DNA. A total of around 45,000 clones appear in this sample, 79% of them only once. The ten largest clonotypes hold over 15% of the sample.

The time point label, as the study defines it: before anti-PD-1 therapy. For bulk TCRbeta sequencing, genomic DNA was extracted from tumor biopsies or peripheral blood, and input amounts ranged from roughly 600 ng to 6,004 ng. Every patient had histologically proven advanced or metastatic basal or squamous cell carcinoma and was a poor candidate for surgical resection. Of the 11 patients making up the basal cell carcinoma cohort, roughly eight underwent bulk tumor TCR sequencing. This entry comes from a study of T cells in tumors after PD-1 blockade (dated by TCRdb to between 2019 and 2020). In the study overall: Exclusion criteria were prior checkpoint blockade, use of systemic immunosuppressants, or recent radiotherapy or other anti-cancer therapy within 4 weeks. Treatment consisted of either cemiplimab 350 mg every 2 weeks or pembrolizumab 200 mg every 3 weeks. While on anti-PD-1 treatment, some of the patients also continued taking daily vismodegib 150 mg. An average of 113,528 TCR templates (range 24,679-257,772) and 36,536 unique clonotypes was obtained for peripheral blood samples. Paired single-cell RNA and TCR sequencing was done in the study on site-matched tumors from patients with BCC or SCC, both before and after anti-PD-1 therapy. To compare blood and tumor clonotypes, bulk TCR sequencing was performed on 10 peripheral blood samples from about five patients. RECIST version 1.1 was used to evaluate clinical response.

Study-wide conclusions, independent of this receptor: Around two fifths of tumor TCR clonotypes were found in blood, and some novel exhausted tumor clones appeared in pre-treatment blood, suggesting peripheral recruitment. The source of novel T cell clones was not identified and could include lymphoid organs or rare unexpanded clones within the tumor or its periphery.

The chain couples TRBV10-2 to TRBJ1-5; no confident D gene assignment can be made. This clonotype was sampled from a human donor with basal cell carcinoma. The sample in question was PBMCs, obtained before anti-PD-1 treatment. The CDR3 is CASSEVGLTRGVNQPQHF. In nucleotides, the sequence is TGCGCCAGCAGTGAAGTTGGCCTCACACGAGGAGTCAATCAGCCCCAGCATTTT.